This TCR beta chain is drawn from a study of blood T cell repertoires in COVID-19. Study-level background: The samples span acute and convalescent COVID-19 from the United States, Italy and Spain. Nucleic acid was either cDNA or gDNA, and it came from T cells, B-cell-depleted T cells, or PBMCs.

In the study's own analysis: Estimation of nucleated cell counts was performed using reference gene primer amplification. Using immunoSEQ multiplex PCR, the repertoire was profiled, and TCRdb retains in-frame clones only, with some absent. V and J calls and clone size are as listed in that table; D and trimming were resolved from the DNA. The data contain around 140,000 clones, 75% to 90% of them singletons. Germline V gene sequence: CDR1 SNHLY, CDR2 FYNNEI. This CDR3 contains 15 residues. The trim removed 10 bases at V and 10 bases at J, leaving 12 bases unmatched. The sequencing sample was made of peripheral blood. The rearrangement uses TRBV2 and TRBJ2-1; 14 bases align to TRBD2. The sequence derives from a human donor in a cohort sampled during active COVID-19. Here the CDR3 DNA reads TGTGCCAACCAGCCGGGACTAGCGGGAGTTGGCGAGCAGTTCTTC. Residues: CANQPGLAGVGEQFF.